This TCR beta chain appears in the sequencing data of a study of blood T cell repertoires in COVID-19. Study summary: Samples of COVID-19 (acute and convalescent) were obtained from the United States, Italy and Spain. T cells, B-cell-depleted T cells, or PBMCs provided the cDNA or gDNA that served as material.

V lost 4 bases, J lost 5 bases, and 12 bases lay in between. This CDR3 comprises 13 residues. CDR1 is SGHNT and CDR2 is YENEEA in the germline V gene. Profiled with immunoSEQ multiplex PCR; TCRdb holds only in-frame clones, not every one. Here the sample spans approximately 100,000 clones, about 90% being singletons. Seattle cases were enrolled at active infection and followed longitudinally. The gene calls are TRBV11-3 and TRBJ2-7, with D possibly being TRBD1 (5 bases). This TCR was recovered from a human donor with COVID-19, enrolled during active disease. The donor label of this sample is uncertain. The sample comprised peripheral blood. The CDR3 coding sequence is TGTGCCAGCAGCTCCGGCAGGGTCCACGAGCAGTACTTC. Its translation: CASSSGRVHEQYF.